This T cell receptor beta chain was captured in a study of beta chain features in type 1 diabetes. Whole-study results and caveats: Patients with Type 1 diabetes showed moderately but significantly shorter TCRB CDR3s in all four CD4+ subsets.

The study reverse transcribed the entire isolated RNA, so it sequenced expressed TCRB transcripts. Sequencing was performed with immunoSEQ multiplex PCR; in TCRdb, only in-frame clones are kept and a portion is missing. The sample includes some 370,000 clones, around a tenth of them seen just once. This clone was found a few times. As yet, its antigen is unknown. The CDR3 runs 13 residues. The germline V and J ends were trimmed by 4 bases and 1 base, with 8 bases remaining between them. Germline V gives CDR1 SGDLS, CDR2 YYNGEE. The V gene is TRBV9, the J gene TRBJ2-5; D remains unclear. This receptor was identified in a man younger than 40 with type 1 diabetes. Sequencing was done on a sample of central memory CD4+ T cells from blood. The CDR3 is CASSPRAQETQYF. For the CDR3, the DNA is TGTGCCAGCAGCCCCCGGGCCCAAGAGACCCAGTACTTC.